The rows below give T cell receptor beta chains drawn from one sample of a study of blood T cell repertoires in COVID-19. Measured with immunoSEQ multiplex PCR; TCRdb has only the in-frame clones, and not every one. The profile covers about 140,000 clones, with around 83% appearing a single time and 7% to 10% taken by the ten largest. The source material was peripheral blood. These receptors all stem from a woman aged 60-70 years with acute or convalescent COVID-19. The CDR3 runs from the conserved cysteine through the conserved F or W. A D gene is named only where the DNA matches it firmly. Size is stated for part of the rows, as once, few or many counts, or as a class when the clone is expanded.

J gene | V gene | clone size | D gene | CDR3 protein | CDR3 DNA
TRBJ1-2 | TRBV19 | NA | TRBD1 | CASSTSVGQGFYGYTF | TGTGCCAGCTCGACCTCAGTAGGACAGGGGTTCTATGGCTACACCTTC
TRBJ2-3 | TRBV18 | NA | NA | CASSPLEGTDTQYF | TGTGCCAGCTCACCACTTGAGGGCACAGATACGCAGTATTTT
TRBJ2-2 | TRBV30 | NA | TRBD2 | CAWSATFGGAHGELFF | TGTGCCTGGAGTGCCACGTTCGGGGGGGCGCATGGGGAGCTGTTTTTT
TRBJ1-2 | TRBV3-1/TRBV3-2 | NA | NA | CASSPWGGGYGYTF | TGTGCCAGCAGCCCCTGGGGGGGTGGCTATGGCTACACCTTC
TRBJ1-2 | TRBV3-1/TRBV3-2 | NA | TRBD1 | CASSRASARYGQGYGYTF | TGTGCCAGCAGCAGAGCCTCGGCCCGGTATGGACAGGGCTATGGCTACACCTTC
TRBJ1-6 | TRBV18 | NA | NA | CASSRDRRLGNSPLHF | TGTGCCAGCTCGCGTGACCGGAGACTGGGTAATTCACCCCTCCACTTT
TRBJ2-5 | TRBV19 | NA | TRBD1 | CASRGTGAWETQYF | TGTGCCAGTAGGGGGACAGGGGCCTGGGAGACCCAGTACTTC
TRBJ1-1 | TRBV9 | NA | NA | CASSVATTTTEAFF | TGTGCCAGCAGCGTAGCGACCACTACCACTGAAGCTTTCTTT
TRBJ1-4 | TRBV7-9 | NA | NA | CASSFAWAGVATNEKLFF | TGTGCCAGCAGCTTTGCTTGGGCGGGAGTTGCAACTAATGAAAAACTGTTTTTT
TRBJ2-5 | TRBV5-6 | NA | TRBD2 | CASSLLAGARGETQYF | TGTGCCAGCAGCTTACTAGCGGGGGCGCGGGGAGAGACCCAGTACTTC
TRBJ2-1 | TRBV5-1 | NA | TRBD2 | CASSLGLAGSYNEQFF | TGCGCCAGCAGCTTGGGACTAGCGGGCTCCTACAATGAGCAGTTCTTC
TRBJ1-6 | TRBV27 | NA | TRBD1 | CASSLFGTANSYNSPLHF | TGTGCCAGCAGTTTATTTGGGACAGCCAACTCCTATAATTCACCCCTCCACTTT
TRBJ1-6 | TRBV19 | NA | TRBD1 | CASTSFLGTGGFLPLHF | TGTGCCAGTACCTCTTTTTTGGGGACAGGGGGGTTTTTACCCCTCCACTTT
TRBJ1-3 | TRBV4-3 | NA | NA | CASSPEQGYSGNTIYF | TGCGCCAGCAGCCCGGAACAGGGCTACTCTGGAAACACCATATATTTT
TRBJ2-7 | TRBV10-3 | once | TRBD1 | CAISATTENPGQVADRYEQYF | TGTGCCATCAGTGCAACAACTGAAAATCCGGGACAGGTCGCGGACCGCTACGAGCAGTACTTC
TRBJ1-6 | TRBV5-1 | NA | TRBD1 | CASSLRPPGQNNSPLHF | TGCGCCAGCAGCTTGCGTCCCCCGGGACAGAACAATTCACCCCTCCACTTT
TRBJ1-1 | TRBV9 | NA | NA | CASSVEGRGREAFF | TGTGCCAGCAGCGTAGAAGGAAGGGGCCGGGAAGCTTTCTTT
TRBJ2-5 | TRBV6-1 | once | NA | CASSERDRETQYF | TGTGCCAGCAGTGAACGTGACAGGGAGACCCAGTACTTC
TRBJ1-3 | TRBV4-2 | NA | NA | CASSQVVGGYSGNTIYF | TGTGCCAGCAGCCAAGTCGTGGGGGGGTACTCTGGAAACACCATATATTTT
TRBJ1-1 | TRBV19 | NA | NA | CASSPYRELNTEAFF | TGTGCCAGTAGTCCTTACAGGGAACTGAACACTGAAGCTTTCTTT
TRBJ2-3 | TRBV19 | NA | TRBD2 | CASRPSGTEGDTQYF | TGTGCCAGTAGGCCTAGCGGGACAGAAGGAGATACGCAGTATTTT
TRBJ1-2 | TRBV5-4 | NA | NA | CASSLQGRNGYTF | TGTGCCAGCAGCTTACAGGGAAGGAATGGCTACACCTTC
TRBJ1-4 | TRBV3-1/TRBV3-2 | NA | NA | CASSRQGVEKLFF | TGTGCCAGCAGCCGCCAGGGTGTTGAAAAACTGTTTTTT
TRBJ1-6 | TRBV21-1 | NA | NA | CASSAGADSPLHF | TGTGCCAGCAGCGCGGGGGCGGATTCACCCCTCCACTTT
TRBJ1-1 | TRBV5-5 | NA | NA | CASSLATVYTEAFF | TGTGCCAGCAGCTTGGCTACGGTGTACACTGAAGCTTTCTTT
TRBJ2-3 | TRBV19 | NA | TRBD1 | CASSPGQHPPTDTQYF | TGTGCCAGTAGTCCGGGACAGCACCCGCCTACAGATACGCAGTATTTT
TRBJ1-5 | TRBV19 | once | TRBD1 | CASSQRDRVSYSNQPQHF | TGTGCCAGTAGCCAGCGGGACAGGGTGAGTTATAGCAATCAGCCCCAGCATTTT
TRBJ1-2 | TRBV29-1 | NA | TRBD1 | CSVVGTGEAYGYTF | TGCAGCGTTGTGGGGACAGGGGAAGCCTATGGCTACACCTTC
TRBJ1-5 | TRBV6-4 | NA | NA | CASTDQPQHF | TGTGCCAGCACTGATCAGCCCCAGCATTTT
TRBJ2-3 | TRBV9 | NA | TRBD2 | CASGPTSGVTDTQYF | TGTGCCAGCGGCCCCACTAGCGGGGTCACAGATACGCAGTATTTT
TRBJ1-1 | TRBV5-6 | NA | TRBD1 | CASSVDRGLVSDTEAFF | TGTGCCAGCAGCGTGGACAGGGGGTTGGTCTCGGACACTGAAGCTTTCTTT
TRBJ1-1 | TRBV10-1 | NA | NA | CASSEGRRNTEAFF | TGCGCCAGCAGTGAGGGCCGCAGGAACACTGAAGCTTTCTTT
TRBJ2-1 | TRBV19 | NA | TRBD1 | CASSISQGAVGYNEQFF | TGTGCCAGTAGTATCTCACAGGGGGCAGTGGGTTACAATGAGCAGTTCTTC
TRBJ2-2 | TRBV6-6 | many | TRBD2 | CASSGGAAAGELFF | TGTGCCAGCAGCGGGGGGGCGGCTGCCGGGGAGCTGTTTTTT
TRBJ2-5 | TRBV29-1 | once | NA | CSVVQVQETQYF | TGCAGCGTTGTGCAGGTACAAGAGACCCAGTACTTC
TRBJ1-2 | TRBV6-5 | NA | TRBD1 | CATKQGAYGYTF | TGTGCCACCAAACAGGGGGCCTATGGCTACACCTTC
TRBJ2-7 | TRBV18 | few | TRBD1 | CASTGDRIDEQYF | TGTGCCAGCACTGGGGACAGGATCGACGAGCAGTACTTC
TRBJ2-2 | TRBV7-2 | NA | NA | CASSADMNTGELFF | TGTGCCAGCAGCGCGGACATGAACACCGGGGAGCTGTTTTTT
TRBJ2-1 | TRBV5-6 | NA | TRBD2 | CASSAGLAANEQFF | TGTGCCAGCAGCGCGGGACTAGCGGCCAATGAGCAGTTCTTC
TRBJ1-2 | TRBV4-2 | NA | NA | CASSQDLRAENYGYTF | TGTGCCAGCAGCCAAGACCTCCGCGCGGAGAACTATGGCTACACCTTC
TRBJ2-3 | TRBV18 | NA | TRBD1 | CASSPLLRTGGDTQYF | TGTGCCAGCTCACCACTGCTTCGTACAGGGGGAGATACGCAGTATTTT